One sample yielded the 3 T cell receptor beta chains listed below, sequenced in a study of blood T cell repertoires in COVID-19. Sequencing used immunoSEQ multiplex PCR; TCRdb keeps in-frame clones, though not all of them. Seen here are over 350,000 clones, roughly 85% observed once, and the top ten hold approximately 1.4%. The sequenced sample consisted of peripheral blood. The receptors were sampled from a woman in her 30s with active or convalescent COVID-19.

The chain combines TRBV3-1 (or the pseudogene TRBV3-2) with TRBJ1-3, with TRBD1 as a possible D gene (5 bases). V shed 0 bases and J shed 2 bases, with 8 bases lying between them. CDR1 is LGHDT, CDR2 YNNKEL, per germline (reference sequence). There are 15 residues in the CDR3. The CDR3 spells CASSQDWGAGNTIYF. In DNA form, the CDR3 reads TGTGCCAGCAGCCAAGATTGGGGGGCTGGAAACACCATATATTTT.

This chain's CDR3 is CATSDSRGGKNQPQHF. For the CDR3, the DNA is TGTGCCACCAGTGATTCCAGGGGTGGGAAGAATCAGCCCCAGCATTTT. The rearrangement uses TRBV24-1 and TRBJ1-5, with a tentative D call TRBD1 (6 bases). CDR1 and CDR2 (germline): KGHDR, SFDVKD. The V end lost 2 bases, the J end lost 4 bases, and 14 bases lay between the germline ends. The CDR3 is made up of 16 amino acids.

This clone was found a few times. V gene TRBV12-3 or TRBV12-4 combines with J gene TRBJ2-7; 9 positions agree with TRBD2. The CDR3 loop spans 12 amino acids. Germline trimming cut 6 bases from V and 6 bases from J; bases unmatched to any gene: 3. The DNA for the CDR3 is TGTGCCAGCAGCAGCGGGGGGCTCGAGCAGTACTTC. Its translation: CASSSGGLEQYF.